The 15 T cell receptor beta chains below all came from one sample that was sequenced in a study of regulatory T cells in long-lasting Graves disease. Assembly of TCR beta libraries relied on iRepertoire HTBI primers together with Arm-PCR of CDR3 regions. TCRdb passed the multiplex PCR reads through MiXCR, listing each CDR3 protein once. The table lists about 540,000 distinct CDR3 sequences, roughly 14% of them singletons. Time point given: newly diagnosed GD, antithyroid drugs for less than 3 months. TCR sequences were obtained from RNA taken from PBMCs. These same data were also listed under a study on T cells in Graves' hyperthyroidism and ophthalmopathy.

The sample here was peripheral blood mononuclear cells (PBMCs), taken at new diagnosis, from a patient treated with antithyroid drugs. The receptors derive from a man younger than 45 with Graves disease.

This clonotype was observed at least ten times. The chain recombines TRBV15 with TRBJ2-7; 10 nucleotides align to TRBD1. V lost 3 bases and J lost 5; bases outside the gene matches: 13. Germline CDR1 reads LNHNV; CDR2 reads YYDKDF (reference sequence). The CDR3 loop spans 17 amino acids. CDR3 bases: TGTGCCACCAGCAGTCATTCGACCGGGACAGGGGCCCACGAGCAGTACTTC. It encodes CATSSHSTGTGAHEQYF.

This clonotype has a count of ten or more. The genes are TRBV18 and TRBJ2-1; D may be TRBD2 (6 bases). Deletions cut 3 bases from V and 9 bases from J, with 12 bases between. The CDR3 is 13 amino acids. Germline V gives CDR1 KGHSH, CDR2 LQKENI. CDR3: CASSPSTRPEQFF. CDR3 DNA: TGTGCCAGCTCACCGTCGACTAGACCTGAGCAGTTCTTC.

This clonotype has more than one count but fewer than ten. The chain's CDR3 is CASRNLAGGSYEQYF. The CDR3 nucleotides are TGTGCCAGCAGAAACCTAGCGGGGGGGTCCTACGAGCAGTACTTC. The chain uses TRBV6-2 or TRBV6-3 and TRBJ2-7; 12 bases match TRBD2. V lost 6 bases to trimming and J lost 1 base; unmatched junction nucleotides: 4. CDR1 and CDR2 (germline): MNHEY, SVGEGT. This CDR3 region has 15 residues.

This clonotype was seen only a few times. The chain joins TRBV6-5 to TRBJ2-7; D is perhaps TRBD2 (5 bases). Trimming removed 4 bases at V and 3 bases at J, with 22 bases between. This CDR3 has 17 residues. The germline CDR1 and CDR2 sequences are MNHEY and SVGAGI. CDR3: CASSFRIRTSPLYEQYF. The CDR3 DNA reads TGTGCCAGCAGTTTTCGTATAAGGACTTCACCTCTCTACGAGCAGTACTTC.

This clonotype was counted only a few times. The V and J genes are TRBV28 and TRBJ1-6; tentatively, D is TRBD1 (6 bases). Germline V gene data show CDR1 as MDHEN and CDR2 as SYDVKM. The CDR3 loop spans 16 amino acids. Trimming took 6 bases from V and 7 from J, leaving 19 bases between them. Written as DNA, the CDR3 is TGTGCCAGCAGAGGCAGGGGATATCTTACGAATTCACCCCTCCACTTT. Protein product: CASRGRGYLTNSPLHF.

This clonotype is a singleton in its sample. V is TRBV20-1 and J is TRBJ2-3; 9 nucleotides match TRBD1. There are 15 residues in the CDR3. With 3 bases clipped from V and 4 bases from J, the junction kept 8 bases outside the gene matches. Germline V gene data show CDR1 as DFQATT and CDR2 as SNEGSKA (reference sequence). CDR3 DNA: TGCAGTGCTAGCGAACAGGGGGCGCGTGCAGATACGCAGTATTTT. Translated, it gives CSASEQGARADTQYF.

The chain has TRBV11-2 and TRBJ1-1, with D possibly matching TRBD1 (5 bases). Trimming cost V 5 bases and J 5 bases, with 18 bases left between them. This CDR3 has 15 amino acids. Germline CDR1 and CDR2: SGHAT and FQNNGV. The CDR3 region is CASSQEGHPRTEAFF. CDR3 nucleotide sequence: TGTGCCAGCAGCCAAGAAGGACACCCGCGAACTGAAGCTTTCTTT. Drawing the rest from reference TRBV11-2 and TRBJ1-1, the complete variable domain is EAGVAQSPRYKIIEKRQSVAFWCNPISGHATLYWYQQILGQGPKLLIQFQNNGVVDDSQLPKDRFSAERLKGVDSTLKIQPAKLEDSAVYLCASSQEGHPRTEAFFGQGTRLTVV.

This clonotype was recorded only once. With a much larger clone just one base away, this may be a read error. The CDR3 DNA reads TGCGCCAGCAGCTTGGGGGGACTAGCGGGAGTGGATACGCAGTATTTT. Encoded protein: CASSLGGLAGVDTQYF. The gene calls are TRBV5-1 and TRBJ2-3, with TRBD2 identical over 14 bases. Per the germline V gene, CDR1 is SGHRS and CDR2 is YFSETQ. V dropped 0 bases and J dropped 6; count of bases not matched to a gene: 3. The CDR3 has 16 residues.

This clonotype was detected ten times or more. This sequence joins TRBV12-3 or TRBV12-4 and TRBJ2-7, with D unresolved. Trimming took 3 bases from V and 6 from J, leaving 9 bases between them. The CDR3 has 12 residues. DNA for the CDR3: TGTGCCAGCAGTTTTCGAGGTCTCGAGCAGTACTTC. Residues: CASSFRGLEQYF.

This clonotype occurred many times. The V and J genes are TRBV3-1 and TRBJ2-2, with D possibly TRBD2 on 6 matching bases. The CDR3 length is 17 residues. The V end lost 1 base, the J end lost 1 base, and 13 bases lay between the germline ends. Germline-derived CDR1 and CDR2 are LGHDT and YNNKEL (reference sequence). Written as DNA, the CDR3 is TGTGCCAGCAGCCAAGGCGGGAACTTACTGAACACCGGGGAGCTGTTTTTT. It codes for CASSQGGNLLNTGELFF.

About this clonotype itself: A much larger clone differs by one base, so this may be a read error. The V gene is TRBV12-3 or TRBV12-4, the J gene TRBJ2-3; D gene unclear. CDR3 length equals 14 residues. Trimming cost V 5 bases and J 4 bases, with 13 bases left between them. In DNA, the CDR3 is TGTGCCAGCAGTCACGGAGCCGATGCAGATACGCAGTATTTT. This translates into CASSHGADADTQYF.

The sample holds many counts of this clonotype. The rearrangement uses TRBV12-3 or TRBV12-4 and TRBJ2-1; no firm D call. CDR3 size: 13 residues. Trimming pared 4 bases from V and 9 bases from J, leaving 13 bases between. CDR3 sequence reads: CASSSDGSVEQFF. Written as DNA, the CDR3 is TGTGCCAGCAGTTCGGACGGGTCCGTTGAGCAGTTCTTC.

The CDR3 reads CASSFRDSGSYEQYF. The CDR3 region has the DNA TGTGCCAGCAGCTTTCGGGACAGCGGGAGCTACGAGCAGTACTTC. The J gene is TRBJ2-7, the V gene TRBV27, with a possible D match to TRBD2 (8 bases). CDR1 is MNHEY and CDR2 is SMNVEV in the germline V gene (reference sequence). The V end was cut by 6 bases, the J end by 3 bases, with 18 bases between. The CDR3 runs 15 residues.

This clonotype was recorded many times. This chain connects TRBV20-1 to TRBJ2-3, with D possibly being TRBD2 (7 bases). The CDR3 extends over 14 amino acids. V lost 5 bases and J 0 bases, leaving 12 bases between the germline ends. The germline V gene has CDR1 DFQATT and CDR2 SNEGSKA (reference sequence). CDR3 coding DNA: TGCAGTGCTCGGGGGGCGGATAGCACAGATACGCAGTATTTT. Translated, it gives CSARGADSTDTQYF.

There are many counts of this clonotype. The V gene is TRBV6-1, the J gene TRBJ2-1; the match to TRBD2 covers 10 bases. With V trimmed by 6 bases and J by 3 bases, 5 bases remained unmatched. Per germline, CDR1 MNHNS and CDR2 SASEGT. This CDR3 is built from 15 residues. CDR3 DNA: TGTGCCAGCAGACTACCTAGCGGGAGCTACAATGAGCAGTTCTTC. This gives the protein CASRLPSGSYNEQFF.